This TCR beta chain was retrieved from a study of radiotherapy plus CTLA-4 blockade in lung cancer. Here immunoSEQ multiplex PCR was the method, and the copy in TCRdb shows in-frame clones only, minus some. Among roughly 90,000 clones listed, 85% to 90% were seen once. The germline V gene encodes CDR1 SNHLY and CDR2 FYNNEI. Trimming cost V 7 bases and J 3 bases, with 15 bases left between them. The CDR3 length is 14 residues. This specimen consisted of peripheral blood, obtained from a patient treated with radiotherapy plus ipilimumab. The receptor was isolated from a human donor with non-small cell lung cancer that progressed on radiotherapy plus ipilimumab. The chain employs TRBV2 and TRBJ2-5; weak D call: TRBD2 (6 bases). The CDR3 loop reads CASNLGSLEETQYF. DNA of the CDR3: TGTGCCAGCAACCTCGGGAGTTTGGAAGAGACCCAGTACTTC.